The rows below give T cell receptor beta chains drawn from one sample of a study of tumor-infiltrating lymphocytes in oesophageal squamous cell carcinoma. MiXCR was run by TCRdb on the PCR reads, yielding one entry per CDR3 protein. The table lists roughly 10,000 distinct CDR3 sequences, 50% to 75% of them singletons, with roughly a quarter in the top ten. The sample was esophageal tumor tissue. The origin of the receptors is a female donor with esophageal squamous cell carcinoma. CDR3s include the opening cysteine and the closing phenylalanine or tryptophan. D genes are given only for firm matches. The size field is filled for only some rows; it gives once, few, many or a size class.

CDR3 DNA: TGCGCCAGCAGTGATTGGGGCAATCAGCCCCAGCATTTT
CDR3 protein: CASSDWGNQPQHF
clone size: .
D gene: .
J gene: TRBJ1-5
V gene: TRBV10-2

CDR3 DNA: TGTGCCAGCAGCCCCCAAGCGGGGGGGCGACAGGAGACCCAGTACTTC
CDR3 protein: CASSPQAGGRQETQYF
clone size: .
D gene: TRBD2
J gene: TRBJ2-5
V gene: TRBV7-2

CDR3 DNA: TGTGCCAGCAGCTTAGTATTCGGGGCATCGAGCTCCTATAATTCACCCCTCCACTTC
CDR3 protein: CASSLVFGASSSYNSPLHF
clone size: .
D gene: .
J gene: TRBJ2-3
V gene: TRBV11-2

CDR3 DNA: TGCGCCAGCAGCCAAGGGGGAAGCGGGAGACCACAAGAGACCCAGTACTTC
CDR3 protein: CASSQGGSGRPQETQYF
clone size: many
D gene: TRBD2
J gene: TRBJ2-5
V gene: TRBV4-1

CDR3 DNA: TGTGCCAGCAGCTTATCCCGGGCTTCTTGGACTAGCACAGATACGCAGTATTTT
CDR3 protein: CASSLSRASWTSTDTQYF
clone size: .
D gene: .
J gene: TRBJ2-3
V gene: TRBV7-6

CDR3 DNA: TGTGCCAGCACATTTTTGACTGTCAACAATGAGCAGTTCTTC
CDR3 protein: CASTFLTVNNEQFF
clone size: once
D gene: .
J gene: TRBJ2-1
V gene: TRBV6-1

CDR3 DNA: TGTGCCAGCAGCGGAGAACGGGACAGGGTCTCTGGGGCCAACGTCCTGACTTTC
CDR3 protein: CASSGERDRVSGANVLTF
clone size: medium-sized
D gene: TRBD1
J gene: TRBJ2-6
V gene: TRBV7-9

CDR3 DNA: TGTGCCAGCAGCTCTCCCAACTCGAGGGGACATTTCGCAGATACGCAGTATTTT
CDR3 protein: CASSSPNSRGHFADTQYF
clone size: .
D gene: .
J gene: TRBJ2-3
V gene: TRBV7-3

CDR3 DNA: TGTGCCAGCAGCTTTTTAAGGTATAGCTCCTACGAGCAGTACTTC
CDR3 protein: CASSFLRYSSYEQYF
clone size: .
D gene: .
J gene: TRBJ2-7
V gene: TRBV7-6

CDR3 DNA: TGTGCCAGCAGGTGGACAGGGGCTTATAATTCACCCCTCCACTTC
CDR3 protein: CASRWTGAYNSPLHF
clone size: medium-sized
D gene: TRBD1
J gene: TRBJ2-7
V gene: TRBV28

CDR3 DNA: TGTGCCAGCAGCTTAGCGGGTAGTGAGCAGTTCTTC
CDR3 protein: CASSLAGSEQFF
clone size: .
D gene: .
J gene: TRBJ2-1
V gene: TRBV7-6

CDR3 DNA: TGTGCCAGCAGTTACGGGACTTTCAATGAGCAGTTCTTC
CDR3 protein: CASSYGTFNEQFF
clone size: .
D gene: .
J gene: TRBJ2-1
V gene: TRBV6-8

CDR3 DNA: TGTGCCAGCACCATGAGGGCAGGGGCATCCTACGAGCAGTACTTC
CDR3 protein: CASTMRAGASYEQYF
clone size: once
D gene: .
J gene: TRBJ2-7
V gene: TRBV7-2

CDR3 DNA: TGTGCCAGCAGTTACTTCTGGACCGATACGCAGTATTTT
CDR3 protein: CASSYFWTDTQYF
clone size: .
D gene: .
J gene: TRBJ2-3
V gene: TRBV6-6

CDR3 DNA: TGTGCCAGCAGTAAACTAACTAGCACAGATACGCAGTATTTT
CDR3 protein: CASSKLTSTDTQYF
clone size: .
D gene: .
J gene: TRBJ2-3
V gene: TRBV6-1

CDR3 DNA: TGTGCCAGCAGCTTATACAACTACGAGCAGTACTTC
CDR3 protein: CASSLYNYEQYF
clone size: .
D gene: .
J gene: TRBJ2-7
V gene: TRBV7-2

CDR3 DNA: TGTGCCAGCAGCCGACTGGAAGATACGCAGTATTTT
CDR3 protein: CASSRLEDTQYF
clone size: .
D gene: .
J gene: TRBJ2-3
V gene: TRBV7-9

CDR3 DNA: TGTGCCAGCAGTGAATTTCAGGGGTCCGAGCAGTACTTC
CDR3 protein: CASSEFQGSEQYF
clone size: .
D gene: .
J gene: TRBJ2-7
V gene: TRBV6-1

CDR3 DNA: TGTGCCAGCAGTCGTAGCGGGAGGTATAGCGAGCAGTACTTC
CDR3 protein: CASSRSGRYSEQYF
clone size: once
D gene: TRBD2
J gene: TRBJ2-7
V gene: TRBV12-3/TRBV12-4

CDR3 DNA: TGTGCCAGCAGTTTATCGAGGGTGGATACGCAGTATTTT
CDR3 protein: CASSLSRVDTQYF
clone size: .
D gene: .
J gene: TRBJ2-3
V gene: TRBV27

CDR3 DNA: TGCGCCAGCAGCCTACAACCGGGACAGGTATCTGGGGCCAACGTCCTGACTTTC
CDR3 protein: CASSLQPGQVSGANVLTF
clone size: .
D gene: TRBD1
J gene: TRBJ2-6
V gene: TRBV4-1

CDR3 DNA: TGCGCCAGCAGCCAAGAACGCGGTAGTAATCGTGGCTACACCTTC
CDR3 protein: CASSQERGSNRGYTF
clone size: .
D gene: .
J gene: TRBJ1-2
V gene: TRBV4-1

CDR3 DNA: TGTGCCAGCAGCTTGCCCCTAGCGGGAGTGACAGATACGCAGTATTTT
CDR3 protein: CASSLPLAGVTDTQYF
clone size: .
D gene: TRBD2
J gene: TRBJ2-3
V gene: TRBV5-6

CDR3 DNA: TGTGCCAGCTCACATGGGACTAGCGGGGTGGGAGAGACCCAGTACTTC
CDR3 protein: CASSHGTSGVGETQYF
clone size: .
D gene: TRBD2
J gene: TRBJ2-5
V gene: TRBV11-2

CDR3 DNA: TGTGCCAGCAGTTACTCAAGAGGGATCTCCTACGAGCAGTACTTC
CDR3 protein: CASSYSRGISYEQYF
clone size: once
D gene: .
J gene: TRBJ2-7
V gene: TRBV12-3/TRBV12-4

CDR3 DNA: TGTGCCAGCAGCCTAGGGTGGGACAGGCCTAACACTGAAGCTTTCTTT
CDR3 protein: CASSLGWDRPNTEAFF
clone size: .
D gene: TRBD1
J gene: TRBJ1-1
V gene: TRBV11-2

CDR3 DNA: TGTGCCATCAGTGAGTCGAGACTAGCGGGAGGGCCCCACGAGCAGTACTTC
CDR3 protein: CAISESRLAGGPHEQYF
clone size: .
D gene: TRBD2
J gene: TRBJ2-7
V gene: TRBV10-3

CDR3 DNA: TGTGCCAGCAGCTTCCGGGACAGCCCGTCCAATGAGCAGTTCTTC
CDR3 protein: CASSFRDSPSNEQFF
clone size: .
D gene: TRBD1
J gene: TRBJ2-1
V gene: TRBV7-8

CDR3 DNA: TGTGCCAGCAGTCCACTGTGCTCCTACAATGAGCAGTTCTTC
CDR3 protein: CASSPLCSYNEQFF
clone size: .
D gene: .
J gene: TRBJ2-1
V gene: TRBV6-1

CDR3 DNA: TGTGCTAGCAGCTTAGCCCGGACAGGAGGTCAAGAGACCCAGTACTTC
CDR3 protein: CASSLARTGGQETQYF
clone size: .
D gene: TRBD1
J gene: TRBJ2-5
V gene: TRBV7-6

CDR3 DNA: TGTGCCAGCAGCTCAATAGCGGGGCCCTACAATGAGCAGTTCTTC
CDR3 protein: CASSSIAGPYNEQFF
clone size: .
D gene: TRBD2
J gene: TRBJ2-1
V gene: TRBV7-3

CDR3 DNA: TGTGCCAGCAGCCAAGGAACAGGGGGCTCTGAAAAACTGTTTTTT
CDR3 protein: CASSQGTGGSEKLFF
clone size: few
D gene: TRBD1
J gene: TRBJ1-4
V gene: TRBV3-1

CDR3 DNA: TGTGCCAGCAGTTACTCGATGGGTAGGGAAGCTTTCTTT
CDR3 protein: CASSYSMGREAFF
clone size: few
D gene: .
J gene: TRBJ1-1
V gene: TRBV6-5

CDR3 DNA: TGTGCCAGCAGCTTAGAGGGCAGCTACAATGAGCAGTTCTTC
CDR3 protein: CASSLEGSYNEQFF
clone size: .
D gene: .
J gene: TRBJ2-1
V gene: TRBV7-2

CDR3 DNA: TGTGCCAGCAGTTACGGAGCGGGCCGTCCCTACGAGCAGTACTTC
CDR3 protein: CASSYGAGRPYEQYF
clone size: medium-sized
D gene: .
J gene: TRBJ2-7
V gene: TRBV6-6

CDR3 DNA: TGTGCCAGCAGCTTAAGACGGGGGGGCCTCAATGAGCAGTTCTTC
CDR3 protein: CASSLRRGGLNEQFF
clone size: .
D gene: TRBD2
J gene: TRBJ2-1
V gene: TRBV7-3

CDR3 DNA: TGTGCCAGCAGTAGGTCTCGGGATACGCAGTATTTT
CDR3 protein: CASSRSRDTQYF
clone size: once
D gene: .
J gene: TRBJ2-3
V gene: TRBV6-5

CDR3 DNA: TGTGCCAGCAGCCAGGGGGTTAACACAGATACGCAGTATTTT
CDR3 protein: CASSQGVNTDTQYF
clone size: .
D gene: TRBD1
J gene: TRBJ2-3
V gene: TRBV7-6

CDR3 DNA: TGTGCCAGCAGCTTAGGAGCGGGAGGGCGCCATCACAATGAGCAGTTCTTC
CDR3 protein: CASSLGAGGRHHNEQFF
clone size: .
D gene: TRBD2
J gene: TRBJ2-1
V gene: TRBV7-2

CDR3 DNA: TGTGCCAGCAGCTTAGGGGAAGGCGGGAGCCTCACAGATACGCAGTATTTT
CDR3 protein: CASSLGEGGSLTDTQYF
clone size: .
D gene: TRBD2
J gene: TRBJ2-3
V gene: TRBV7-2

CDR3 DNA: TGTGCCATCAGTGATGGGCCTAGCACAGATACGCAGTATTTT
CDR3 protein: CAISDGPSTDTQYF
clone size: .
D gene: .
J gene: TRBJ2-3
V gene: TRBV10-3

CDR3 DNA: TGTGCCAGCACTGGGACAGGGACTGAAGCTTTCTTT
CDR3 protein: CASTGTGTEAFF
clone size: .
D gene: TRBD1
J gene: TRBJ1-1
V gene: TRBV28

CDR3 DNA: TGTGCCAGCAGTGTGGACGGAGGAAAAGAGACCCAGTACTTC
CDR3 protein: CASSVDGGKETQYF
clone size: .
D gene: .
J gene: TRBJ2-5
V gene: TRBV28

CDR3 DNA: TGTGCCAGCAGGGAAAGCCCTCCGGGAAGGTTTGCCAAAAACATTCAGTACTTC
CDR3 protein: CASRESPPGRFAKNIQYF
clone size: .
D gene: .
J gene: TRBJ2-4
V gene: TRBV7-4

CDR3 DNA: TGTGCCAGCAGCCGCGAGGGGCGGGAGGTGGAGACCCAGTACTTC
CDR3 protein: CASSREGREVETQYF
clone size: few
D gene: TRBD2
J gene: TRBJ2-5
V gene: TRBV7-3

CDR3 DNA: TGTGCCAGCAGCTTCCCCCCGCGTGGTAGAGGGAACCGTCAAGAGACCCAGTACTTC
CDR3 protein: CASSFPPRGRGNRQETQYF
clone size: few
D gene: .
J gene: TRBJ2-5
V gene: TRBV7-2

CDR3 DNA: TGTGCCAGCAGTTCCGCCGGACAGGGGAGCTACGAGCAGTACTTC
CDR3 protein: CASSSAGQGSYEQYF
clone size: .
D gene: TRBD1
J gene: TRBJ2-7
V gene: TRBV27

CDR3 DNA: TGTGCCAGCAGTTTAGCCCTGTCTGATCAGCCCCAGCATTTT
CDR3 protein: CASSLALSDQPQHF
clone size: .
D gene: .
J gene: TRBJ1-5
V gene: TRBV12-3/TRBV12-4

CDR3 DNA: TGTGCCAGCAGTTATGCCGGGGAGCTGTTTTTT
CDR3 protein: CASSYAGELFF
clone size: .
D gene: .
J gene: TRBJ2-2
V gene: TRBV12-3/TRBV12-4

CDR3 DNA: TGTGCCAGCAGCCCCGGGACTAAACAAGAGACCCAGTACTTC
CDR3 protein: CASSPGTKQETQYF
clone size: few
D gene: TRBD2
J gene: TRBJ2-5
V gene: TRBV7-6

CDR3 DNA: TGTGCCAGCAGCTTAGGACTAGCGGGAGGGGGGAATGAGCAGTTCTTC
CDR3 protein: CASSLGLAGGGNEQFF
clone size: .
D gene: TRBD2
J gene: TRBJ2-1
V gene: TRBV11-1

CDR3 DNA: TGTGCCAGCAGCTTAACTTCTAGCGGGGGGGGTAGACAGTACTTC
CDR3 protein: CASSLTSSGGGRQYF
clone size: .
D gene: TRBD2
J gene: TRBJ2-7
V gene: TRBV7-3

CDR3 DNA: TGTGCCAGCAGCACCGAGGACCAAAACATTCAGTACTTC
CDR3 protein: CASSTEDQNIQYF
clone size: .
D gene: .
J gene: TRBJ2-4
V gene: TRBV7-2

CDR3 DNA: TGTGCCAGCAGTGAATATACGAAGGAGTTGGGCCTAGGTCAGTACTTC
CDR3 protein: CASSEYTKELGLGQYF
clone size: .
D gene: .
J gene: TRBJ2-5
V gene: TRBV25-1